The entry below describes one TCR beta chain. The antigen remains unidentified. Germline CDR1 is SGHRS and CDR2 is YFSETQ. Trimming at V came to 2 bases and at J to 2 bases, leaving 4 bases not matched to a gene. CDR3 size: 15 residues. This record belongs to a study of cytomegalovirus exposure and HLA in healthy donors. Study findings and constraints: Equally common other TCR beta chains were less clonally expanded than HLA-associated ones, a later analysis found. Through in vitro validation, a few CMV-associated chains were shown to be specific for CMV antigens. 16,951 TCR beta sequences were associated with HLA alleles at 0.05 false discovery rate in a later analysis.

PCR used 60 Vbeta primers and 13 Jbeta primers. Data came from immunoSEQ multiplex PCR; TCRdb stores just in-frame clones and leaves some out. The data hold tens of thousands of clones, with about 85% observed a single time. This chain joins TRBV5-1 and TRBJ2-7; 10 nucleotides line up with TRBD2. The TCR was taken from a girl between 2 and 10 years old in good health and CMV-seropositive. Sequencing was carried out using PBMCs. The CDR3 reads CASSLGLAVAYEQYF. The CDR3 region has the DNA TGCGCCAGCAGCTTAGGACTAGCGGTAGCCTACGAGCAGTACTTC.